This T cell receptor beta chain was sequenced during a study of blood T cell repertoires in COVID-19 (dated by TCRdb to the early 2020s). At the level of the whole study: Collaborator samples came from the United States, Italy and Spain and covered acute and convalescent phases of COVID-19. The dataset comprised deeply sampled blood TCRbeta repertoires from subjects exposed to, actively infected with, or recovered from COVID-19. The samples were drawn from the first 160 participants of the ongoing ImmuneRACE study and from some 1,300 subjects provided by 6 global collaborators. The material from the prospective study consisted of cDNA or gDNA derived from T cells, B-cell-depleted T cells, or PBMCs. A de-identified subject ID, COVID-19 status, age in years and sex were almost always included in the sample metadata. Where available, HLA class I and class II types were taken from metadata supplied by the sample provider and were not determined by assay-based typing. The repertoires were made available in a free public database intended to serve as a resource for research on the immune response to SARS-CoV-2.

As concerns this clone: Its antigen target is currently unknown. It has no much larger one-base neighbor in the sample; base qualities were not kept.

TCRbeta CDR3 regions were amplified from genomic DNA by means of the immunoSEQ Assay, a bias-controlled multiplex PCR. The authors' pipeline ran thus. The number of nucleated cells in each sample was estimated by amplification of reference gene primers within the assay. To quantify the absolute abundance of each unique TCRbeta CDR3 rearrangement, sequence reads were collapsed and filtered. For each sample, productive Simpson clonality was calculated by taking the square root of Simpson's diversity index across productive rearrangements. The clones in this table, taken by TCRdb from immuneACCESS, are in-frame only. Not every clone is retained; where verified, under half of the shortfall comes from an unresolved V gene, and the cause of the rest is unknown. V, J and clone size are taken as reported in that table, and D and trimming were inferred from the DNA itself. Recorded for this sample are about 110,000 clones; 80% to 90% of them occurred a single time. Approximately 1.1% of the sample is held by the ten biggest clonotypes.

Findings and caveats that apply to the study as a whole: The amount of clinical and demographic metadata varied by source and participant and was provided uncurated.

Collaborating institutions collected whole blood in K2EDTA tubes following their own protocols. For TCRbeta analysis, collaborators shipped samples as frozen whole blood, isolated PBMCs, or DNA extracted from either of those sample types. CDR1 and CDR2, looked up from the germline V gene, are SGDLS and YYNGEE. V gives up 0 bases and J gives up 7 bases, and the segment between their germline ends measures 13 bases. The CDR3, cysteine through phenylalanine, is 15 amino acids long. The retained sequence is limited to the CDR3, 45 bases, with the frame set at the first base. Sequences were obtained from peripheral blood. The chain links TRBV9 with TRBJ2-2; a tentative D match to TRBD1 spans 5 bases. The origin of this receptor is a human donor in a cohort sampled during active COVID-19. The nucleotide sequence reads TGTGCCAGCAGCGTAGCTGTTCAGGGTAACGGGGAGCTGTTTTTT. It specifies CASSVAVQGNGELFF.